These 16 T cell receptor beta chains share one sample of origin, sequenced in a study of OX40 agonist ivuxolimab in advanced cancers. The method was immunoSEQ multiplex PCR; TCRdb's version includes in-frame clones alone and lacks a portion of them. The profile shows roughly 82,000 clones, about 90% of them singletons. Material: CD4+ or CD8+ T cells sorted from blood, obtained in a trial of the OX40 agonist ivuxolimab. These receptors were taken from an adult with an advanced solid tumor such as melanoma, head and neck, liver or kidney cancer.

V is TRBV28 and J is TRBJ2-5; 8 bases line up with TRBD1. The ends lost 5 bases at V and 5 bases at J; junction bases unmatched: 22. The CDR3 runs 19 residues. The V gene's germline CDR1 is MDHEN and CDR2 SYDVKM. CDR3 residues: CASSQFDPIEQGGSETQYF. DNA of the CDR3: TGTGCCAGCAGTCAATTTGACCCGATCGAACAGGGGGGTTCGGAGACCCAGTACTTC.

This sequence joins TRBV6-5 and TRBJ1-2; possibly TRBD1 for D (6 bases). The CDR3 contains 14 residues. The V and J ends lost 6 bases and 2 bases respectively, with 13 bases between them. Germline CDR1 MNHEY, CDR2 SVGAGI. The CDR3 protein is CASSQRQENYGYTF. DNA of the CDR3: TGTGCCAGCAGCCAGAGACAGGAGAACTATGGCTACACCTTC.

The chain employs TRBV10-3 and TRBJ2-1; possible D gene TRBD1, 6 bases. Looked up from germline, CDR1 is ENHRY and CDR2 is SYGVKD. Trimming shortened V by 0 bases and J by 11 bases, and 29 bases separated the two germline ends. This CDR3 has 19 residues. The CDR3 loop reads CAISESKGVAFPGRPQQFF. CDR3 nucleotides: TGTGCCATCAGTGAGTCGAAGGGGGTGGCTTTTCCCGGCCGCCCCCAGCAGTTCTTC.

The chain combines TRBV27 with TRBJ2-4, with 10 bases matching TRBD1. Germline CDR1 is MNHEY and CDR2 is SMNVEV (reference sequence). This CDR3 is built from 14 residues. The J segment lost 8 bases and the V segment lost 3 bases, leaving 4 bases of the junction unmatched. As DNA, the CDR3 is TGTGCCAGCAGTTTCCGGGACAGGGGCTACATTCAGTACTTC. Protein product: CASSFRDRGYIQYF.

This chain joins TRBV6-5 and TRBJ1-6; D unresolved. The CDR3 is made up of 12 amino acids. Trimming took off 6 bases at V and 3 bases at J, with 3 bases between the two ends. Germline V gene data show CDR1 as MNHEY and CDR2 as SVGAGI. The CDR3 DNA is TGTGCCAGCAGGGTCTATAATTCACCCCTCCACTTT. Residues: CASRVYNSPLHF.

This rearrangement joins TRBV9 to TRBJ2-2; 14 bases fit TRBD2. V trimming: 8 bases; J trimming: 6 bases; junction bases outside the gene matches: 12. Germline values: CDR1 SGDLS, CDR2 YYNGEE. CDR3 size: 17 residues. CDR3 residues: CASSTSGRAGEPGELFF. CDR3 coding DNA: TGTGCCAGTTCGACTAGCGGGAGGGCCGGTGAGCCCGGGGAGCTGTTTTTT.

V usage is TRBV28 and J usage is TRBJ2-5; no clear D. V was pared by 5 bases and J by 1 base, with 20 bases between. This CDR3 spans 17 amino acids. Germline V lookup: CDR1 MDHEN, CDR2 SYDVKM. The CDR3 nucleotides read TGTGCCAGCAGTATACCACCAATCGGAGATCTCCAAGAGACCCAGTACTTC. It is translated as CASSIPPIGDLQETQYF.

The rearrangement joins TRBV5-1 to TRBJ2-3; D is ambiguous. CDR1 and CDR2 (germline): SGHRS, YFSETQ. Trimming cost V 4 bases and J 4 bases, with 13 bases left between them. There are 14 residues in the CDR3. The CDR3, as DNA: TGCGCCAGCAGCCTCCTAGGGTTCGCAGATACGCAGTATTTT. Translating it yields CASSLLGFADTQYF.

V and J are TRBV6-1 and TRBJ2-2, with D uncertain. This CDR3 is built from 15 residues. Per germline, CDR1 MNHNS and CDR2 SASEGT. Trimming stripped 3 bases from V and 4 bases from J, with 12 bases between. The CDR3 nucleotides read TGTGCCAGCAGTGAGAGTGGGCGCGGCACCGGGGAGCTGTTTTTT. Protein: CASSESGRGTGELFF.

The chain links TRBV9 to TRBJ1-6; D not resolved. The CDR3 sequence is 14 residues long. V lost 3 bases and J 12 bases, leaving 16 bases between the germline ends. Germline-derived CDR1 and CDR2 are SGDLS and YYNGEE. The CDR3 here is CASSAGLGREPLHF. The CDR3 nucleotides are TGTGCCAGCAGCGCCGGCCTGGGGAGGGAACCCCTCCACTTT.

The V gene is TRBV4-1, the J gene TRBJ1-2; D is possibly TRBD1 (5 bases). Germline V gene lookup returns CDR1 MGHRA and CDR2 YSYEKL. V was cut by 4 bases and J by 3 bases, with 15 bases left in between. The CDR3 sequence is 15 residues long. CDR3 bases: TGCGCCAGCAGCCCCCCGGCGGGGACCTACTATGGCTACACCTTC. It is translated as CASSPPAGTYYGYTF.

This chain uses TRBV12-5 with TRBJ1-6; no clear D gene. The germline V and J ends were trimmed by 4 bases and 10 bases, with 5 bases remaining between them. Per the germline V gene, CDR1 is LGHNT and CDR2 is FRNRAP. The CDR3 has 11 amino acids. The CDR3 loop reads CASGSRSPLHF. The CDR3 coding sequence is TGTGCTAGTGGTTCACGGTCACCCCTCCACTTT.

The chain couples TRBV28 to TRBJ2-7; 11 bases agree with TRBD2. The CDR3 loop spans 15 amino acids. V trimming: 4 bases; J trimming: 4 bases; junction bases outside the gene matches: 6. Germline V gene sequence: CDR1 MDHEN, CDR2 SYDVKM. As DNA, the CDR3 is TGTGCCAGCAGTTGGTTAGCGGGAGGGGGGTACGAGCAGTACTTC. It encodes CASSWLAGGGYEQYF.

This clone came up a few times. V is TRBV7-8 and J is TRBJ1-1; possibly TRBD1 for D (5 bases). This CDR3 comprises 15 residues. CDR1 is SGHVS, CDR2 FQNEAQ, per germline. V lost 4 bases and J lost 2, with 14 bases in between. The CDR3 coding sequence is TGTGCCAGCAGCTCCCTCACATGGGGCAACACTGAAGCTTTCTTT. Translating gives CASSSLTWGNTEAFF. Full variable domain (missing parts from reference TRBV7-8 and TRBJ1-1): GAGVSQSPRYKVAKRGQDVALRCDPISGHVSLFWYQQALGQGPEFLTYFQNEAQLDKSGLPSDRFFAERPEGSVSTLKIQRTQQEDSAVYLCASSSLTWGNTEAFFGQGTRLTVV.

The V and J genes are TRBV2 and TRBJ2-5; no clear D gene. The germline V gene encodes CDR1 SNHLY and CDR2 FYNNEI. Trimming cost V 7 bases and J 7 bases, with 10 bases left between them. The CDR3 extends over 11 amino acids. The CDR3 bases are TGTGCCAGCAAGGTAGAAAGGACCCAGTACTTC. Its translation is CASKVERTQYF.

The chain joins TRBV6-1 to TRBJ2-7; 7 bases fit TRBD2. Looked up from germline, CDR1 is MNHNS and CDR2 is SASEGT. V lost 2 bases and J lost 7; bases outside the gene matches: 8. This CDR3 contains 14 residues. The CDR3 spells CASSERPPGGEQYF. CDR3 sequence (DNA): TGTGCCAGCAGTGAAAGGCCACCGGGGGGAGAGCAGTACTTC.